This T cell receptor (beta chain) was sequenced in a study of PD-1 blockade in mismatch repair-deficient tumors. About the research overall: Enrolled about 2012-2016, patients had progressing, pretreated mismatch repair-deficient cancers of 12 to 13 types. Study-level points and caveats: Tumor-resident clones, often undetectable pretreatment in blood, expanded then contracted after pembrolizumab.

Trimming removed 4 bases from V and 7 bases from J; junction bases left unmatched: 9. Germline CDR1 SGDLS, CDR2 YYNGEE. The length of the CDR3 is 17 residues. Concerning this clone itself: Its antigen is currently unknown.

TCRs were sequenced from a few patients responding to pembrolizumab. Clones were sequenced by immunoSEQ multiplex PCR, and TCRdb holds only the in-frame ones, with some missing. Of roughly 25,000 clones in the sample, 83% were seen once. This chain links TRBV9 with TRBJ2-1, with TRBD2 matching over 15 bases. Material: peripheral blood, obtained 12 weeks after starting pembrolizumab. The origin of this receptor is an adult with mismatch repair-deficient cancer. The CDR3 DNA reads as TGTGCCAGCAGCCCTAGGATCGGGACTAGCGGGAGGAATGAGCAGTTCTTC. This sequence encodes CASSPRIGTSGRNEQFF.